These 6 T cell receptor beta chains were all obtained from the same sample, sequenced in a study of blood T cell repertoires in COVID-19. Only in-frame clones appear in the TCRdb table, and some are missing; sequencing was by immunoSEQ multiplex PCR. The table records 200,000 to 250,000 clones, just over 90% of them present only once. The material sequenced was PBMCs or T cells enriched from blood (not recorded which). Receptors were obtained from a woman between 18 and 30 years old who had recovered from COVID-19.

The V and J genes are TRBV2 and TRBJ1-5; TRBD1 matches 7 bases. Germline values: CDR1 SNHLY, CDR2 FYNNEI. Germline trimming cut 7 bases from V and 0 bases from J; bases unmatched to any gene: 15. The length of the CDR3 is 18 residues. The CDR3 DNA reads TGTGCCAGCACTCAAACCCAGGGGGAGGCTAATAGCAATCAGCCCCAGCATTTT. Protein product: CASTQTQGEANSNQPQHF.

Of note for this clone: At one boundary the junction diverges from the germline segment, which might be a read error. J is TRBJ2-7 and V is TRBV7-8; a weak D match, TRBD2 (6 bases). Germline-derived CDR1 and CDR2 are SGHVS and FQNEAQ. This CDR3 has 14 amino acids. The CDR3 DNA follows: TGTGCCAGCAGTTTAGATCTAGGGAGGTACGAGCAGTACTTC. Protein sequence: CASSLDLGRYEQYF.

The gene calls are TRBV19 and TRBJ1-5; TRBD1 agrees at 7 bases. The CDR3 spans 16 residues. V lost 5 bases, J lost 3 bases, and 10 bases stayed unmatched. CDR1 LNHDA and CDR2 SQIVND come from the germline V gene (reference sequence). The CDR3 bases are TGTGCCAGTAGTCCGACAGGGTGGGCTGACAATCAGCCCCAGCATTTT. Protein: CASSPTGWADNQPQHF.

This rearrangement joins TRBV19 to TRBJ1-3; no clear D. Germline CDR1 LNHDA, CDR2 SQIVND (reference sequence). V lost 1 base to trimming and J lost 0 bases, with 7 bases between them. The CDR3 has 15 residues. CDR3 coding DNA: TGTGCCAGTAGTATAGCTATGATCTCTGGAAACACCATATATTTT. It translates to CASSIAMISGNTIYF.

The chain employs TRBV11-3 and TRBJ2-5, with 9 bases aligning to TRBD1. This CDR3 comprises 15 residues. Germline V gives CDR1 SGHNT, CDR2 YENEEA. V shed 4 bases and J 5 bases; nucleotides not matched to a gene: 8. DNA for the CDR3: TGTGCCAGCAGCTCAGGACAGGGGTCGGGGGAGACCCAGTACTTC. Encoded protein: CASSSGQGSGETQYF.

The chain employs TRBV6-5 and TRBJ1-1, with D possibly TRBD1 on 5 matching bases. V shed 5 bases and J shed 5 bases, with 12 bases lying between them. This CDR3 contains 13 residues. The germline V gene encodes CDR1 MNHEY and CDR2 SVGAGI. This CDR3 is CASSTVGGTEAFF. The CDR3, as DNA: TGTGCCAGCAGTACGGTGGGGGGAACTGAAGCTTTCTTT.